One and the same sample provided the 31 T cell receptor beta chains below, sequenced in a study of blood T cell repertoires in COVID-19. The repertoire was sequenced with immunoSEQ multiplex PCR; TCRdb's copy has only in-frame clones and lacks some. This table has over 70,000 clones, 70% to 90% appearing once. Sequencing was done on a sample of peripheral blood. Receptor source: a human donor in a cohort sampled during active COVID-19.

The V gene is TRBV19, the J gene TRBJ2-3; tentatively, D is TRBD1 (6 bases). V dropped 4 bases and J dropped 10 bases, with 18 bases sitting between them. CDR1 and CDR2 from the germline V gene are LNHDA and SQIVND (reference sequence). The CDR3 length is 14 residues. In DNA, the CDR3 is TGTGCCAGTAGTACCTCAGGGGAATTGGACCCGCAGTATTTT. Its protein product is CASSTSGELDPQYF.

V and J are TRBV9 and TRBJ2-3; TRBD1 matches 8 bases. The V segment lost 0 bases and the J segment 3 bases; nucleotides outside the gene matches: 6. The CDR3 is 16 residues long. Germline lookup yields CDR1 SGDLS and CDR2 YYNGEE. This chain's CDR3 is CASSVGHRGATDTQYF. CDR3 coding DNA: TGTGCCAGCAGCGTAGGTCACAGGGGGGCGACAGATACGCAGTATTTT.

CDR3 sequence reads: CAVRLRGDKGYGYTF. In DNA form, the CDR3 reads TGTGCCGTAAGACTTAGGGGTGATAAAGGCTATGGCTACACCTTC. The chain couples TRBV30 to TRBJ1-2, with a possible D match to TRBD1 (5 bases). Germline CDR1 GTSNPN, CDR2 SVGIG (reference sequence). Trimming stripped 8 bases from V and 4 bases from J, with 23 bases between. This CDR3 contains 15 residues. The variable domain in full, completed from reference TRBV30 and TRBJ1-2, reads SQTIHQWPATLVQPVGSPLSLECTVEGTSNPNLYWYRQAAGRGLQLLFYSVGIGQISSEVPQNLSASRPQDRQFILSSKKLLLSDSGFYLCAVRLRGDKGYGYTFGSGTRLTVV.

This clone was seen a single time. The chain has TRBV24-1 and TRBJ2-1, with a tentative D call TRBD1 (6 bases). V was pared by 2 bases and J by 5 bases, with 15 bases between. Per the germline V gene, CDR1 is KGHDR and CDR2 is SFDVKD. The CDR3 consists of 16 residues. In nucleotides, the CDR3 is TGTGCCACCAGTGATTCTACAGGGAGACGTCACAATGAGCAGTTCTTC. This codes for CATSDSTGRRHNEQFF.

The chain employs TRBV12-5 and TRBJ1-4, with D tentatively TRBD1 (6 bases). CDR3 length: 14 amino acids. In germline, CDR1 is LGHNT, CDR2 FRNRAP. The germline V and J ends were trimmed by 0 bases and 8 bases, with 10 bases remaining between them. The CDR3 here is CASGLVQGGEKLFF. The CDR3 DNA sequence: TGTGCTAGTGGTTTGGTACAGGGTGGCGAAAAACTGTTTTTT.

Written as DNA, the CDR3 is TGTGCCACCAGTGATTCTAGACAGGGGGTTGAGACCCAGTACTTC. Translation: CATSDSRQGVETQYF. V is TRBV24-1 and J is TRBJ2-5; 9 nucleotides align to TRBD1. This CDR3 spans 15 amino acids. V lost 2 bases to trimming and J lost 5 bases; unmatched junction nucleotides: 5. Germline CDR1 KGHDR, CDR2 SFDVKD.

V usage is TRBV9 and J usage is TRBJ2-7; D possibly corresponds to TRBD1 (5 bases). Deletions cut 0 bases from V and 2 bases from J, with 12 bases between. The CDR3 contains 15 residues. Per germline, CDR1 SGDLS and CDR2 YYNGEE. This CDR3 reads CASSVGEGVTYEQYF. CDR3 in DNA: TGTGCCAGCAGCGTAGGTGAAGGGGTGACCTACGAGCAGTACTTC.

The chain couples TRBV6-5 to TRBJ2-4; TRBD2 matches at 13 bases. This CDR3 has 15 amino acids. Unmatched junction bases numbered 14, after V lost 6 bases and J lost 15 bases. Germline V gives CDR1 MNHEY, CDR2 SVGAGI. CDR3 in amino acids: CASRRTSGGTLDWYF. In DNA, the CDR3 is TGTGCCAGCAGGAGGACTAGCGGGGGCACCCTTGATTGGTACTTC.

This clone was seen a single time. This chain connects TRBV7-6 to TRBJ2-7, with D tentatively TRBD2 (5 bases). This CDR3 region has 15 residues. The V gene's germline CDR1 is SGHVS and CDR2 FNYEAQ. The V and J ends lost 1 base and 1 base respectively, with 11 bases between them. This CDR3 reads CASSLDSGISYEQYF. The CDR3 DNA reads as TGTGCCAGCAGCTTAGATTCCGGGATTTCCTACGAGCAGTACTTC.

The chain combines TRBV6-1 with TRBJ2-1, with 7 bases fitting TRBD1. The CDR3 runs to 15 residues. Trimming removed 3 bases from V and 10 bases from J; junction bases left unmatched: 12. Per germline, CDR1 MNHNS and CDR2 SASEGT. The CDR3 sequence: CASSDLPGGLSEQFF. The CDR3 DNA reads TGTGCCAGCAGTGACCTCCCAGGGGGTCTGAGCGAGCAGTTCTTC.

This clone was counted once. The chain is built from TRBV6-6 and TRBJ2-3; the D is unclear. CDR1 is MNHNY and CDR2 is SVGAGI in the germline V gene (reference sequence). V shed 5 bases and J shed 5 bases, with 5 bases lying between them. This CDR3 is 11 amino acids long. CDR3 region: CASSLEDTQYF. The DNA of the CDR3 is TGTGCCAGCAGTCTAGAAGATACGCAGTATTTT.

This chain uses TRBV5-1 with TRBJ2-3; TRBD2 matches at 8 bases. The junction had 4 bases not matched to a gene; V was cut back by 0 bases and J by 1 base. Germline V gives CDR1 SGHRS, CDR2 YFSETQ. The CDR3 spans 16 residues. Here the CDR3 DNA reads TGCGCCAGCAGCTTGGCCCCAGCGGGGGGCACAGATACGCAGTATTTT. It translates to CASSLAPAGGTDTQYF. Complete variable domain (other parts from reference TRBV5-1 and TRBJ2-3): KAGVTQTPRYLIKTRGQQVTLSCSPISGHRSVSWYQQTPGQGLQFLFEYFSETQRNKGNFPGRFSGRQFSNSRSEMNVSTLELGDSALYLCASSLAPAGGTDTQYFGPGTRLTVL.

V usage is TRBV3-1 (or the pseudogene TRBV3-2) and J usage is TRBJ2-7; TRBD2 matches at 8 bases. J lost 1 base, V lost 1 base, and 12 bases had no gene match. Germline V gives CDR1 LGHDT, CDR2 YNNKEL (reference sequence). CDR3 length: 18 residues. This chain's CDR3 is CASSQGVESGSRSYEQYF. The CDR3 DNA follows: TGTGCCAGCAGCCAAGGGGTAGAAAGCGGGAGCCGGTCCTACGAGCAGTACTTC.

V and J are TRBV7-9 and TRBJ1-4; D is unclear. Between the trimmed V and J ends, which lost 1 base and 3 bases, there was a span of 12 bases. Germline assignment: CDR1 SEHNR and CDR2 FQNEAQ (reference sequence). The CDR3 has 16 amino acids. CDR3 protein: CASSLVRGRANEKLFF. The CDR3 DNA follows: TGTGCCAGCAGCTTAGTCCGCGGGCGCGCTAATGAAAAACTGTTTTTT.

The CDR3 region has the DNA TGTGCCACCAGCCCCTGGACAGGGGGCATGAACACTGAAGCTTTCTTT. Translation gives CATSPWTGGMNTEAFF. This chain links TRBV15 with TRBJ1-1; 11 bases map to TRBD1. The CDR3 sequence is 16 residues long. The germline V gene has CDR1 LNHNV and CDR2 YYDKDF (reference sequence). The trim removed 5 bases at V and 0 bases at J, leaving 5 bases unmatched.

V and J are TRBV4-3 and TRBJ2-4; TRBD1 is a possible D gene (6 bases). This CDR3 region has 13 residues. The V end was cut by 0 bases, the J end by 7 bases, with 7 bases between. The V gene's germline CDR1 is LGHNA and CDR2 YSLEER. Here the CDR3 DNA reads TGCGCCAGCAGCCAAGATACAGGGAACATTCAGTACTTC. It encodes CASSQDTGNIQYF.

The CDR3 DNA reads as TGTGCCAGCAGCAAAAGCGGGGCGGCCCGCGATGAGCAGTTCTTC. As protein: CASSKSGAARDEQFF. The rearrangement joins TRBV7-2 to TRBJ2-1; 7 bases match TRBD2. The CDR3 extends over 15 amino acids. V lost 5 bases, J lost 8 bases, and 12 bases stayed unmatched. The germline V gene has CDR1 SGHTA and CDR2 FQGNSA. The full variable domain, with the rest looked up from reference TRBV7-2 and TRBJ2-1, is GAGVSQSPSNKVTEKGKDVELRCDPISGHTALYWYRQSLGQGLEFLIYFQGNSAPDKSGLPSDRFSAERTGGSVSTLTIQRTQQEDSAVYLCASSKSGAARDEQFFGPGTRLTVL.

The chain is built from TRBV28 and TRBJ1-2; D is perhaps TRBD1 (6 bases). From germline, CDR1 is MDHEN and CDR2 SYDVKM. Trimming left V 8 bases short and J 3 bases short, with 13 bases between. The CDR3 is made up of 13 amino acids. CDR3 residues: CASYLGGYYGYTF. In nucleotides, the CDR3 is TGTGCCAGCTATCTAGGGGGTTACTATGGCTACACCTTC.

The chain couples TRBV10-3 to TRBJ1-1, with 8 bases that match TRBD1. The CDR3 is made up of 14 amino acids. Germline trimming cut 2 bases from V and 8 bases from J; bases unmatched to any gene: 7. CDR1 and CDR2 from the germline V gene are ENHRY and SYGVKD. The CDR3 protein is CAISEGDRTSEAFF. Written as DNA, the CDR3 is TGTGCCATCAGTGAGGGGGACAGGACATCGGAAGCTTTCTTT.

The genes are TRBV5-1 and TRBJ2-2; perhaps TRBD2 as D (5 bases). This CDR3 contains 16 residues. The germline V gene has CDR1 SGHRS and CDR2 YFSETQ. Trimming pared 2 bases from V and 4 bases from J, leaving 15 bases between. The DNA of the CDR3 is TGCGCCAGCAGCTTCCAATTTCGAGGGATCACCGGGGAGCTGTTTTTT. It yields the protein CASSFQFRGITGELFF.

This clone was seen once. The CDR3 bases are TGTGCCAGCAGCCAAGATCCTGCAGGGAGCAATCAGCCCCAGCATTTT. This codes for CASSQDPAGSNQPQHF. J is TRBJ1-5 and V is TRBV4-2; tentatively, D is TRBD1 (5 bases). The V gene's germline CDR1 is LGHNA and CDR2 YNFKEQ. This CDR3 has 16 amino acids. Trimming cost V 0 bases and J 1 base, with 10 bases left between them.

The CDR3 spells CASTVGRKTDTQYF. DNA for the CDR3: TGTGCCAGCACGGTGGGGCGGAAAACAGATACGCAGTATTTT. The J gene is TRBJ2-3, the V gene TRBV28; tentative D call: TRBD1 (5 bases). V lost 7 bases, J lost 3 bases, and 14 bases lay in between. The CDR3 contains 14 residues. In germline, CDR1 is MDHEN, CDR2 SYDVKM.

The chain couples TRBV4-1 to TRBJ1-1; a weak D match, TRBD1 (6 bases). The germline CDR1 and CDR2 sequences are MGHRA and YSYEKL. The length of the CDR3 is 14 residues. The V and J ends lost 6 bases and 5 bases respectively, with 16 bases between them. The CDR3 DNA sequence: TGCGCCAGCAGAGTCCGGGGAGGGGGAACTGAAGCTTTCTTT. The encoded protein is CASRVRGGGTEAFF.

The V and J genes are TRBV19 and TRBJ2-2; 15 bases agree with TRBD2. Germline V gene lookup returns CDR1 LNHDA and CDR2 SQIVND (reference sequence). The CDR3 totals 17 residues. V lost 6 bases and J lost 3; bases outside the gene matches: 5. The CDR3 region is CASRGTSGRFDTGELFF. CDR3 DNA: TGTGCCAGTAGAGGGACTAGCGGGAGGTTTGACACCGGGGAGCTGTTTTTT.

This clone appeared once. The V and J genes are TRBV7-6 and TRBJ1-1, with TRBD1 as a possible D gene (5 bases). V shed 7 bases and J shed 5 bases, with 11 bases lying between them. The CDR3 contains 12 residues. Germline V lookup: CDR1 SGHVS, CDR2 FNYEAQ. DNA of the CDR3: TGTGCCAGCAAAACCGGGGGAACTGAAGCTTTCTTT. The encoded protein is CASKTGGTEAFF.

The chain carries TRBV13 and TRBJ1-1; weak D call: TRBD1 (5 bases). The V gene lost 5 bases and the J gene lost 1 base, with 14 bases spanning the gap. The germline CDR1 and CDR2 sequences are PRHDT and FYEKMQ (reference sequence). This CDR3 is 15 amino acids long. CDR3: CASSTPWGGNTEAFF. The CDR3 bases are TGTGCCAGCAGCACCCCCTGGGGGGGGAACACTGAAGCTTTCTTT.

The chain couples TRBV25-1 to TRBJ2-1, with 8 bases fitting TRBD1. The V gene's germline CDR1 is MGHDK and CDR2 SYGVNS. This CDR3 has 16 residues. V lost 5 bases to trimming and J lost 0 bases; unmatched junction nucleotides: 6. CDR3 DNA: TGTGCCAGCAGTTCCTCCACAGGGGGCTCCTACAATGAGCAGTTCTTC. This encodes CASSSSTGGSYNEQFF. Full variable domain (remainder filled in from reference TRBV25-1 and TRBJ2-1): EADIYQTPRYLVIGTGKKITLECSQTMGHDKMYWYQQDPGMELHLIHYSYGVNSTEKGDLSSESTVSRIRTEHFPLTLESARPSHTSQYLCASSSSTGGSYNEQFFGPGTRLTVL.

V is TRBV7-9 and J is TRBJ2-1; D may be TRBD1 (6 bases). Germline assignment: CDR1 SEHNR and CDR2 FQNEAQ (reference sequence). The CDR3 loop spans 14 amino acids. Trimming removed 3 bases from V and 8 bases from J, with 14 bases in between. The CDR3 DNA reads TGTGCCAGCAGCTTCCCTAGGGGGTCGGATGAGCAGTTCTTC. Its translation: CASSFPRGSDEQFF.

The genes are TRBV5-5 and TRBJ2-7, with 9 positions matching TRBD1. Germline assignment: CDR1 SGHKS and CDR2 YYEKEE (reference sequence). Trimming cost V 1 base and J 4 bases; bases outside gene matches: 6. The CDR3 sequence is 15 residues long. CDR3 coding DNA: TGTGCCAGCAGCTTGTTTCCCGGGACAGGGTACGAGCAGTACTTC. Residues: CASSLFPGTGYEQYF. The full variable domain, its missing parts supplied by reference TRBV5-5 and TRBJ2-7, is DAGVTQSPTHLIKTRGQQVTLRCSPISGHKSVSWYQQVLGQGPQFIFQYYEKEERGRGNFPDRFSARQFPNYSSELNVNALLLGDSALYLCASSLFPGTGYEQYFGPGTRLTVT.

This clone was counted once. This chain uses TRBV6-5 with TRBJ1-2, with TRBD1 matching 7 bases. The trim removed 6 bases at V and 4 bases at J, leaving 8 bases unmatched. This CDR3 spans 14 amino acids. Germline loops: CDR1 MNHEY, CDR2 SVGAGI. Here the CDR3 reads CASRRPGQIYGYTF. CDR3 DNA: TGTGCCAGCAGAAGACCGGGACAGATCTATGGCTACACCTTC.

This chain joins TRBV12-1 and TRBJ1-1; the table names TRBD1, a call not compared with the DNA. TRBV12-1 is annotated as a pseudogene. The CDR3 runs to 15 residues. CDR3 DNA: TGTGCCAGCAGCTTTGCTGCAGGGGTGAGAACTGAAGCTTTCTTT. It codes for CASSFAAGVRTEAFF.